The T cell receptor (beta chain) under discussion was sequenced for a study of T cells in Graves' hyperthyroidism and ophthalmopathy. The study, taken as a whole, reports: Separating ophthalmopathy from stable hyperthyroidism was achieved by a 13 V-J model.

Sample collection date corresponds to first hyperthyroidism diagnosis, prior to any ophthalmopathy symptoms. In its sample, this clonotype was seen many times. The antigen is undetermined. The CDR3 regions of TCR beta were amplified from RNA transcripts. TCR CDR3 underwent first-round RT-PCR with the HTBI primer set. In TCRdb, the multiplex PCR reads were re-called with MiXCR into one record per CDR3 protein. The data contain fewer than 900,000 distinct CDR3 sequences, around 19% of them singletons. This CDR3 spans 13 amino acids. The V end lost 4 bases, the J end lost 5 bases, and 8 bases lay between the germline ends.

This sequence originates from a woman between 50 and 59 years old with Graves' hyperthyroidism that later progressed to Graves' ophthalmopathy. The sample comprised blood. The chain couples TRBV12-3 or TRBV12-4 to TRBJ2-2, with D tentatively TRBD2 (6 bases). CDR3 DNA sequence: TGTGCCAGCAGTTACGCGGGGACCGGGGAGCTGTTTTTT. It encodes CASSYAGTGELFF.